This passage covers 19 T cell receptor beta chains from one sample sequenced in a study of regulatory T cells in long-lasting Graves disease. Libraries of TCR beta came from iRepertoire HTBI primers plus Arm-PCR of CDR3 regions. TCRdb re-analysed the multiplex PCR reads in MiXCR, keeping a single row per CDR3 protein. The sample yields around 250,000 distinct CDR3 sequences, around 20% seen once. The time point was: newly diagnosed GD, antithyroid drugs for less than 3 months. The authors made the TCR library using RNA they extracted from PBMCs. This specimen was peripheral blood mononuclear cells (PBMCs), taken at new diagnosis, from a patient treated with antithyroid drugs. The source of these receptors is a female donor with Graves disease.

This clonotype was recorded many times. The V and J genes are TRBV14 and TRBJ2-5; no clear D. The germline V gene has CDR1 SGHDN and CDR2 FVKESK. The CDR3 length is 14 residues. The germline V and J ends were trimmed by 0 bases and 5 bases, with 10 bases remaining between them. The CDR3 nucleotides are TGTGCCAGCAGCCAAGATTTCGGGCTGGAGACCCAGTACTTC. It codes for CASSQDFGLETQYF.

Worth noting for this clonotype: With a much larger clone just one base away, this may be a read error. The gene calls are TRBV7-2 and TRBJ2-1; 8 bases match TRBD2. V gave up 5 bases and J gave up 10 bases; unmatched junction bases: 10. The CDR3 is 14 amino acids. Germline V lookup: CDR1 SGHTA, CDR2 FQGNSA. The CDR3 DNA follows: TGTGCCAGCAGCCTTATATCTAGCGGGCGGGAGCAGTTCTTC. It encodes CASSLISSGREQFF.

About this clonotype itself: A clone one base away is much larger, so this may be a read error. The chain uses TRBV18 and TRBJ2-7, with a possible D match to TRBD1 (6 bases). The germline gives CDR1 KGHSH, CDR2 LQKENI. The CDR3 is 12 amino acids. The CDR3 region has the DNA TGTGCCGGCTCGTCAGGGGTGCACGAGCAGTACTTC. Encoded protein: CAGSSGVHEQYF. Supplemented by reference TRBV18 and TRBJ2-7, the full variable domain reads NAGVMQNPRHLVRRRGQEARLRCSPMKGHSHVYWYRQLPEEGLKFMVYLQKENIIDESGMPKERFSAEFPKEGPSILRIQQVVRGDSAAYFCAGSSGVHEQYFGPGTRLTVT.

There are many counts of this clonotype. The chain links TRBV7-2 to TRBJ2-2; perhaps TRBD1 as D (5 bases). CDR1 and CDR2 from the germline V gene are SGHTA and FQGNSA. V lost 6 bases to trimming and J lost 0 bases, with 14 bases between them. The CDR3 covers 16 residues. The CDR3 region has the DNA TGTGCCAGCAGACCCCCCGACAGTACGAACACCGGGGAGCTGTTTTTT. Protein sequence: CASRPPDSTNTGELFF.

This chain links TRBV28 with TRBJ2-1; D possibly matches TRBD1 or TRBD2 (5 bases each). V was cut by 4 bases and J by 1 base, with 23 bases left in between. The CDR3 runs 19 residues. Germline V gene sequence: CDR1 MDHEN, CDR2 SYDVKM. Here the CDR3 reads CASSSKGSPRVRSYNEQFF. The CDR3 coding sequence is TGTGCCAGCAGTTCGAAGGGGAGTCCACGAGTTAGGTCCTACAATGAGCAGTTCTTC.

This clonotype was picked up many times. The chain employs TRBV11-3 and TRBJ2-5; TRBD1 matches at 7 bases. This CDR3 is built from 15 residues. The trim removed 5 bases at V and 2 bases at J, leaving 8 bases unmatched. Germline CDR1 reads SGHNT; CDR2 reads YENEEA. The CDR3 coding sequence is TGTGCCAGCAGCACCGGACAGGCCGGACAAGAGACCCAGTACTTC. This encodes CASSTGQAGQETQYF.

Ten or more counts support this clonotype. J is TRBJ2-7 and V is TRBV28; 9 bases agree with TRBD1. CDR3 length: 13 residues. CDR1 and CDR2 from the germline V gene are MDHEN and SYDVKM. The V and J ends lost 8 bases and 2 bases, in that order; junction bases with no gene match: 4. The CDR3 reads CASVDRGTYEQYF. CDR3 nucleotides: TGTGCCAGCGTGGACAGGGGAACCTACGAGCAGTACTTC.

This clonotype was seen ten or more times. The V gene is TRBV5-1, the J gene TRBJ2-4; 8 bases fit TRBD1. J was trimmed by 5 bases and V by 0 bases; bases with no gene match: 7. This CDR3 contains 16 residues. Germline values: CDR1 SGHRS, CDR2 YFSETQ. CDR3 bases: TGCGCCAGCAGCTTGGATCAGGGGGCCCGAGAAAACATTCAGTACTTC. Protein sequence: CASSLDQGARENIQYF.

This clonotype occurred many times. CDR3 DNA: TGTGCCATCAGTGAGGGGACAGTCGACGGGGAGCTGTTTTTT. This gives the protein CAISEGTVDGELFF. The chain employs TRBV10-3 and TRBJ2-2; 7 positions agree with TRBD1. Unmatched junction bases numbered 4, after V lost 2 bases and J lost 7 bases. In germline, CDR1 is ENHRY, CDR2 SYGVKD. CDR3 length: 14 residues.

This clonotype was found many times. The rearrangement links TRBV20-1 to TRBJ1-5; D might be TRBD1 (6 bases). Per germline, CDR1 DFQATT and CDR2 SNEGSKA (reference sequence). This CDR3 is built from 16 residues. Trimming removed 1 base from V and 3 bases from J, with 16 bases in between. Here the CDR3 DNA reads TGCAGTGCTAGAGTCGGGGGCCGGGGGGACAATCAGCCCCAGCATTTT. It yields the protein CSARVGGRGDNQPQHF.

This clonotype was observed at least ten times. The V and J genes are TRBV6-1 and TRBJ2-7, with 7 nucleotides matching TRBD2. The CDR3 runs 13 residues. V lost 7 bases to trimming and J lost 3 bases; unmatched junction nucleotides: 6. CDR1 is MNHNS, CDR2 SASEGT, per germline. The CDR3 spells CASTRGGNYEQYF. CDR3 nucleotides: TGTGCCAGCACTCGCGGGGGAAACTACGAGCAGTACTTC.

This clonotype has a count of ten or more. J is TRBJ2-1 and V is TRBV10-3; 7 bases are shared with TRBD1. The V gene's germline CDR1 is ENHRY and CDR2 SYGVKD. This CDR3 comprises 13 residues. V gave up 2 bases and J gave up 9 bases; unmatched junction bases: 4. CDR3: CAISEDRAGEQFF. In DNA, the CDR3 is TGTGCCATCAGTGAGGACAGGGCAGGTGAGCAGTTCTTC.

The rearrangement uses TRBV19 and TRBJ1-1; TRBD1 is a possible D gene (5 bases). Trimming took 7 bases from V and 13 from J, leaving 22 bases between them. CDR1 is LNHDA and CDR2 is SQIVND in the germline V gene (reference sequence). The CDR3 extends over 13 amino acids. The CDR3 DNA is TGTGCCAGTATGCCAGTCAACCAGTTGGGGGTTTTCTTT. Encoded protein: CASMPVNQLGVFF. The whole variable domain, filled in from reference TRBV19 and TRBJ1-1, reads DGGITQSPKYLFRKEGQNVTLSCEQNLNHDAMYWYRQDPGQGLRLIYYSQIVNDFQKGDIAEGYSVSREKKESFPLTVTSAQKNPTAFYLCASMPVNQLGVFFGQGTRLTVV.

About this clonotype itself: Germline and junction disagree at one end, which may indicate a read error. The chain recombines TRBV19 with TRBJ1-5; TRBD1 agrees at 8 bases. Per the germline V gene, CDR1 is LNHDA and CDR2 is SQIVND (reference sequence). The CDR3 has 14 amino acids. CDR3 loop: CASSTQGAGQPRHF. In DNA form, the CDR3 reads TGTGCCAGTAGTACCCAGGGGGCGGGTCAGCCCCGGCATTTT.

This clonotype appeared many times. This chain joins TRBV18 and TRBJ2-5; D is possibly TRBD2 (5 bases). Trimming removed 0 bases at V and 6 bases at J, with 11 bases between. The CDR3 length is 14 residues. Per the germline V gene, CDR1 is KGHSH and CDR2 is LQKENI. In DNA form, the CDR3 reads TGTGCCAGCTCACCACCGGCTAGCACCCAGACCCAGTACTTC. Translation gives CASSPPASTQTQYF.

CDR3 sequence: CASSLGVGTKDEQFF. CDR3 sequence (DNA): TGTGCCAGTAGTTTGGGTGTCGGAACCAAGGATGAGCAGTTCTTC. The genes are TRBV19 and TRBJ2-1; no clear D. The germline gives CDR1 LNHDA, CDR2 SQIVND (reference sequence). V lost 5 bases to trimming and J lost 8 bases, with 19 bases between them. This CDR3 has 15 residues.

The chain employs TRBV2 and TRBJ2-7; no definite D call. V was shortened by 5 bases and J by 4 bases, with 12 bases between the two germline ends. Germline-derived CDR1 and CDR2 are SNHLY and FYNNEI. CDR3 length: 13 amino acids. This chain's CDR3 is CASSQNTEYEQYF. The CDR3 bases are TGTGCCAGCAGTCAGAACACAGAATACGAGCAGTACTTC. The full variable domain, with the rest looked up from reference TRBV2 and TRBJ2-7, is EPEVTQTPSHQVTQMGQEVILRCVPISNHLYFYWYRQILGQKVEFLVSFYNNEISEKSEIFDDQFSVERPDGSNFTLKIRSTKLEDSAMYFCASSQNTEYEQYFGPGTRLTVT.

This clonotype has only a few counts. The chain recombines TRBV9 with TRBJ2-3; D is possibly TRBD2 (5 bases). The germline V gene has CDR1 SGDLS and CDR2 YYNGEE. This CDR3 contains 15 residues. Trimming shortened V by 1 base and J by 5 bases, and 14 bases separated the two germline ends. The CDR3 sequence is CASSVSFGRIDTQYF. CDR3 nucleotide sequence: TGTGCCAGCAGCGTATCCTTTGGGAGAATAGATACGCAGTATTTT.

With respect to this clonotype: A far larger clone is one base from this, pointing to a likely read error. V is TRBV5-1 and J is TRBJ2-5; 7 nucleotides match TRBD1. This CDR3 contains 15 residues. From germline, CDR1 is SGHRS and CDR2 YFSETQ. The CDR3 coding sequence is TGCGCCAGCAGCGTCTCCGGGACAGAGTACAATGAGCAGCTCTTC. This sequence encodes CASSVSGTEYNEQLF.